The 25 T cell receptor beta chains reported below all come from one sample, sequenced in a study of Graves' ophthalmopathy and Graves' hyperthyroidism. RNA served as the template for amplifying TCR beta CDR3 regions. First-round RT-PCR used HTBI primers; second-round multiplex PCR followed. TCRdb processed the multiplex PCR reads anew with MiXCR; each CDR3 protein has one entry. In the table there are a few hundred thousand distinct CDR3 sequences, under 45% of which are singletons. Source material: peripheral blood or thyroid tissue (not recorded which). These receptor sequences come from an adult man with Graves' hyperthyroidism.

This clonotype has a count of ten or more. The CDR3, as DNA: TGTGCCAGCAGTGAAACCGGGACGAGGCAGCCCCAGCATTTT. This translates into CASSETGTRQPQHF. The chain links TRBV25-1 to TRBJ1-5; the D gene is possibly TRBD1 (5 bases). There are 14 residues in the CDR3. Trimming removed 2 bases at V and 7 bases at J, with 12 bases between. Germline CDR1 reads MGHDK; CDR2 reads SYGVNS.

The chain recombines TRBV20-1 with TRBJ2-3; D possibly matches TRBD1 or TRBD2 (5 bases each). Matching the DNA end better, TRBJ2-7 makes the J call doubtful. CDR1 and CDR2 (germline): DFQATT, SNEGSKA (reference sequence). The CDR3 extends over 14 amino acids. The CDR3 is CSAREPGRTDTQYF. The CDR3 DNA is TGCAGTGCTAGAGAGCCGGGGCGCACAGATACGCAGTACTTC.

With regard to this clonotype: Compared with germline, one end of the junction differs, possibly owing to a read error. V is TRBV29-1 and J is TRBJ1-5, with 9 nucleotides matching TRBD1. Per germline, CDR1 SQVTM and CDR2 ANQGSEA. The CDR3 loop spans 14 amino acids. CDR3: CSVAGQGSNRPQHF. CDR3 in DNA: TGCAGCGTCGCGGGACAGGGAAGCAATCGGCCCCAGCATTTT. Variable domain in full (rest from reference TRBV29-1 and TRBJ1-5): SAVISQKPSRDICQRGTSLTIQCQVDSQVTMMFWYRQQPGQSLTLIATANQGSEATYESGFVIDKFPISRPNLTFSTLTVSNMSPEDSSIYLCSVAGQGSNRPQHFGDGTRLSIL.

J is TRBJ2-2 and V is TRBV27, with TRBD2 matching 8 bases. CDR3 length: 16 residues. From germline, CDR1 is MNHEY and CDR2 SMNVEV (reference sequence). The J segment lost 7 bases and the V segment lost 3 bases, leaving 10 bases of the junction unmatched. For the CDR3, the DNA is TGTGCCAGCAGTTTGACCGGGGGGGGATTTATCGGGGAGCTGTTTTTT. It specifies CASSLTGGGFIGELFF.

The chain carries TRBV20-1 and TRBJ1-5; tentative D call: TRBD1 (5 bases). The ends were cut back, 7 bases at V and 3 bases at J, with 13 bases in the middle. Germline V gene sequence: CDR1 DFQATT, CDR2 SNEGSKA (reference sequence). CDR3 length equals 13 residues. DNA for the CDR3: TGCAGTGTTACGACAGCCTCCAATCAGCCCCAGCATTTT. It is translated as CSVTTASNQPQHF.

This sequence joins TRBV10-3 and TRBJ1-1; no definite D call. V gave up 2 bases and J gave up 14 bases, with 18 bases separating them. Germline CDR1 and CDR2: ENHRY and SYGVKD. The CDR3 spans 13 residues. The CDR3 reads CAISEEGNNEQFF. For the CDR3, the DNA is TGTGCCATCAGTGAGGAAGGTAACAATGAGCAGTTCTTT.

This clonotype was counted once. DNA for the CDR3: TGCGCCAGCAGCTTGGGGGCGCTAGCGGCCCAGTACTTC. It codes for CASSLGALAAQYF. The genes are TRBV10-2 and TRBJ2-5; tentative D call: TRBD2 (7 bases). V was pared by 6 bases and J by 9 bases, with 17 bases between. Germline CDR1 reads WSHSY; CDR2 reads SAAADI. The CDR3 extends over 13 amino acids.

Concerning this clonotype itself: This may stem from a read error, because a much larger clone lies one nucleotide away. The rearrangement uses TRBV12-3 or TRBV12-4 and TRBJ2-5, with D maybe TRBD1 (5 bases). CDR3 size: 13 residues. V lost 5 bases, J lost 5 bases, and 12 bases lay in between. CDR3 residues: CASSKQVRETQYF. CDR3 in DNA: TGTGCCAGCAGTAAACAGGTTCGGGAGACCCAGTACTTC.

This rearrangement joins TRBV9 to TRBJ2-5; D may be TRBD1 (5 bases). The CDR3 spans 15 residues. Trimming cost V 7 bases and J 5 bases, with 21 bases left between them. Germline-derived CDR1 and CDR2 are SGDLS and YYNGEE. CDR3 in DNA: TGTGCCAGCTCACCACCGGCTCAGGGCCGGGAGACCCAGTACTTC. Translating gives CASSPPAQGRETQYF.

In this sample, this clonotype turned up many times. The chain combines TRBV29-1 with TRBJ1-2, with 7 bases matching TRBD1. This CDR3 contains 13 residues. The junction had 5 bases not matched to a gene; V was cut back by 2 bases and J by 5 bases. CDR1 is SQVTM and CDR2 is ANQGSEA in the germline V gene. The CDR3 loop reads CSVESAGGYGYTF. CDR3 nucleotides: TGCAGCGTTGAATCTGCAGGGGGATATGGCTACACCTTC. The whole variable domain, filled in from reference TRBV29-1 and TRBJ1-2, reads SAVISQKPSRDICQRGTSLTIQCQVDSQVTMMFWYRQQPGQSLTLIATANQGSEATYESGFVIDKFPISRPNLTFSTLTVSNMSPEDSSIYLCSVESAGGYGYTFGSGTRLTVV.

Concerning this clonotype: Being one base from a much bigger clone, this may be a read error. The rearrangement uses TRBV20-1 and TRBJ2-7, with 10 bases matching TRBD2. Germline V gene sequence: CDR1 DFQATT, CDR2 SNEGSKA (reference sequence). V dropped 1 base and J dropped 3; count of bases not matched to a gene: 12. This CDR3 has 17 amino acids. In DNA, the CDR3 is TGCAGTGCTAGAGTTCCTAGCGGGAGTTATAGCGGCTACGAGCAGTACTTC. Amino acid sequence: CSARVPSGSYSGYEQYF.

This clonotype was seen at least ten times. The chain is built from TRBV29-1 and TRBJ1-4, with D hard to call. V lost 4 bases and J lost 4, with 13 bases in between. Per germline, CDR1 SQVTM and CDR2 ANQGSEA. This CDR3 has 14 amino acids. The CDR3 DNA is TGCAGCGTTGCGTCGCCAGCAAGTAATGAAAAACTGTTTTTT. This sequence encodes CSVASPASNEKLFF.

The chain joins TRBV29-1 to TRBJ2-7; 9 positions agree with TRBD2. Trimming removed 8 bases from V and 6 bases from J; junction bases left unmatched: 8. Per the germline V gene, CDR1 is SQVTM and CDR2 is ANQGSEA. The CDR3 loop spans 12 amino acids. CDR3 bases: TGCAGCTTCAGGACTAGCGCCAGCGAGCAGTACTTC. It specifies CSFRTSASEQYF.

This clonotype was found many times. The V call is TRBV5-1, the J call TRBJ1-2; 7 bases map to TRBD1. Germline CDR1 and CDR2: SGHRS and YFSETQ. This CDR3 has 15 amino acids. The V segment lost 4 bases and the J segment 6 bases; nucleotides outside the gene matches: 12. The CDR3: CASSRRQGAGDGYTF. In DNA, the CDR3 is TGCGCCAGCAGCCGTCGACAGGGAGCAGGGGATGGCTACACCTTC.

Many counts were recorded for this clonotype. The V and J genes are TRBV6-1 and TRBJ2-5; possibly TRBD1 for D (5 bases). Germline values: CDR1 MNHNS, CDR2 SASEGT. The length of the CDR3 is 12 residues. V lost 6 bases, J lost 5 bases, and 10 bases lay in between. The CDR3 nucleotides read TGTGCCAGCAGGGACCCAGGGGAGACCCAGTACTTC. It yields the protein CASRDPGETQYF.

This clonotype was counted ten times or more. The V call is TRBV29-1, the J call TRBJ2-7; TRBD1 agrees at 7 bases. Trimming at V came to 1 base and at J to 6 bases, leaving 6 bases not matched to a gene. CDR3 size: 13 residues. Germline CDR1 and CDR2: SQVTM and ANQGSEA. The CDR3 region is CSVEVGAGGEQYF. CDR3 in DNA: TGCAGCGTTGAAGTCGGGGCAGGGGGCGAGCAGTACTTC.

Note on this clonotype: The junction shows a germline mismatch at one end, possibly a read error. J is TRBJ1-5 and V is TRBV10-3; D is uncertain. Germline values: CDR1 ENHRY, CDR2 SYGVKD. The length of the CDR3 is 15 residues. The CDR3 DNA reads as TGTGCCAGCAGTGCTTCCATAAACGGGGATCAGCCCCAGCATTTT. Translation gives CASSASINGDQPQHF.

With regard to this clonotype: A junction end diverges from the germline sequence, so it may reflect a read error. This chain uses TRBV7-7 with TRBJ2-7; 9 bases are shared with TRBD2. Germline V lookup: CDR1 SSHAT, CDR2 FNYEAQ (reference sequence). CDR3 length: 14 amino acids. DNA for the CDR3: TGTGCTAGCAGCTTGGGCGGGAGGGCCAATGAGCAGTACTTC. This encodes CASSLGGRANEQYF.

This clonotype was recorded many times. In nucleotides, the CDR3 is TGTGCCAGCAGCTTAGTGGGGGGACAGATTAGCACCGGGGAGCTGTTTTTT. Protein product: CASSLVGGQISTGELFF. The chain links TRBV7-8 to TRBJ2-2; possible D gene TRBD1, 7 bases. The length of the CDR3 is 17 residues. Germline values: CDR1 SGHVS, CDR2 FQNEAQ. The ends were cut back, 1 base at V and 4 bases at J, with 16 bases in the middle.

The rearrangement links TRBV2 to TRBJ1-6; D unclear. The V and J ends lost 4 bases and 9 bases respectively, with 13 bases between them. The CDR3 is made up of 14 amino acids. Germline-derived CDR1 and CDR2 are SNHLY and FYNNEI. The CDR3 loop is CASSAREDSSPLHF. For the CDR3, the DNA is TGTGCCAGCAGTGCTAGAGAGGATAGTTCACCCCTCCACTTT.

A few counts support this clonotype. Germline and junction disagree at one end, which may indicate a read error. The rearrangement joins TRBV7-8 to TRBJ1-6; tentatively, D is TRBD1 (6 bases). The CDR3 loop spans 15 amino acids. CDR1 is SGHVS and CDR2 is FQNEAQ in the germline V gene. Here the CDR3 DNA reads TGTGCCAGCGGCTTCCTCTCGGGGGCGAATTCACCCCTCCACTTT. Its protein product is CASGFLSGANSPLHF.

The rearrangement joins TRBV2 to TRBJ2-7; D is unresolved. The CDR3 contains 10 residues. Trimming removed 6 bases at V and 7 bases at J, with 7 bases between. The germline CDR1 and CDR2 sequences are SNHLY and FYNNEI. The CDR3 DNA reads TGTGCCAGCAGAGGGATTGAGCAGTACTTC. This translates into CASRGIEQYF.

With respect to this clonotype: One base away lies a much larger clone, so this may be a sequencing read error. The chain couples TRBV7-2 to TRBJ1-1, with D maybe TRBD1 (5 bases). This CDR3 is 16 amino acids long. From germline, CDR1 is SGHTA and CDR2 FQGNSA. The CDR3 here is CAISFPPGDLGTEAFF. For the CDR3, the DNA is TGTGCCATCAGCTTCCCCCCGGGGGACTTGGGCACTGAAGCTTTCTTT. The whole variable domain, filled in from reference TRBV7-2 and TRBJ1-1, reads GAGVSQSPSNKVTEKGKDVELRCDPISGHTALYWYRQSLGQGLEFLIYFQGNSAPDKSGLPSDRFSAERTGGSVSTLTIQRTQQEDSAVYLCAISFPPGDLGTEAFFGQGTRLTVV.

V gene TRBV7-9 combines with J gene TRBJ2-7; D is undetermined. Judging by the DNA end, TRBJ2-1 fits better; the J call may be wrong. Germline loops: CDR1 SEHNR, CDR2 FQNEAQ (reference sequence). The CDR3 is 14 residues long. CDR3 nucleotide sequence: TGTGCCAGCACCCACCCAGCGAGAATCAATGAGCAGTTCTTC. Translating gives CASTHPARINEQFF.

This clonotype was detected many times. The chain recombines TRBV5-8 with TRBJ1-1; a weak D match, TRBD1 (5 bases). This CDR3 region has 13 residues. V was pared by 6 bases and J by 1 base, with 10 bases between. CDR1 is SGHTS, CDR2 YDEGEE, per germline. CDR3 amino acids: CASTVTGNTEAFF. The CDR3 region has the DNA TGTGCCAGCACTGTCACAGGGAACACTGAAGCTTTCTTT.